Listed below are T cell receptor beta chains from one sample, sequenced in a study of CD8 T cells in ankylosing spondylitis. MiXCR, applied by TCRdb to the 5' RACE reads, yields one record per CDR3 protein. Seen here are fewer than 250,000 distinct CDR3 sequences, roughly 24% observed once, and the top ten hold 5% to 7.5%. Sequenced material: blood, either unsorted or a sorted T cell fraction (not recorded which). The receptor set was obtained from a male donor with ankylosing spondylitis or in good health (not recorded which). The CDR3 runs from the conserved cysteine through the conserved F or W. A D gene is named only where the DNA matches it firmly. Clone size, where shown, is once, few, many, or a class for clones that have expanded.

J: TRBJ1-1
V: TRBV6-1
D: TRBD1
size: few
CDR3: CASRPGGPNTEAFF
DNA: TGTGCCAGCAGGCCAGGGGGCCCGAACACTGAAGCTTTCTTT

J: TRBJ1-4
V: TRBV29-1
D: .
size: few
CDR3: CSVEDYEEKLFF
DNA: TGCAGCGTTGAAGACTACGAGGAAAAACTGTTTTTT

J: TRBJ1-1
V: TRBV3-1
D: TRBD1
size: many
CDR3: CASSQTTGGWTEAFF
DNA: TGTGCCAGCAGCCAAACGACAGGGGGCTGGACTGAAGCTTTCTTT

J: TRBJ2-1
V: TRBV7-2
D: TRBD2
size: many
CDR3: CASSLYLAGSGEQFF
DNA: TGTGCCAGCAGCTTATACCTAGCGGGAAGCGGTGAGCAGTTCTTC

J: TRBJ1-6
V: TRBV6-1
D: .
size: many
CDR3: CASSKMGSQAGYNSPLHF
DNA: TGTGCCAGCTCAAAAATGGGGTCCCAAGCTGGCTATAATTCACCCCTCCACTTT

J: TRBJ1-5
V: TRBV29-1
D: .
size: .
CDR3: CSVSENSNQPQHF
DNA: TGCAGCGTTAGTGAAAATAGCAATCAGCCCCAGCATTTT

J: TRBJ2-1
V: TRBV4-2
D: .
size: many
CDR3: CASSQGEGRDNEQFF
DNA: TGTGCCAGCAGCCAAGGAGAAGGCAGAGACAATGAGCAGTTCTTC

J: TRBJ2-2
V: TRBV7-2
D: TRBD1
size: many
CDR3: CASSFWTGEGAGELFF
DNA: TGTGCCAGCAGCTTCTGGACAGGGGAAGGGGCCGGGGAGCTGTTTTTT

J: TRBJ2-4
V: TRBV12-3/TRBV12-4
D: TRBD2
size: many
CDR3: CASSDGGVAKNIQYF
DNA: TGTGCCAGCAGCGACGGGGGGGTAGCCAAAAACATTCAGTACTTC

J: TRBJ2-2
V: TRBV4-1
D: TRBD1
size: many
CDR3: CASSRTGAGELFF
DNA: TGCGCCAGCAGCCGAACAGGGGCCGGGGAGCTGTTTTTT

J: TRBJ2-3
V: TRBV12-3/TRBV12-4
D: .
size: many
CDR3: CASSLRGGTDTQYF
DNA: TGTGCCAGCAGTTTAAGGGGTGGCACAGATACGCAGTATTTT

J: TRBJ2-1
V: TRBV2
D: .
size: few
CDR3: CASSEGREQFF
DNA: TGTGCCAGCAGTGAAGGTCGAGAGCAGTTCTTC

J: TRBJ1-2
V: TRBV28
D: .
size: many
CDR3: CASNGTPSNYGYTF
DNA: TGTGCCAGCAACGGGACACCAAGTAACTATGGCTACACCTTC

J: TRBJ2-3
V: TRBV29-1
D: TRBD1
size: .
CDR3: CSVEPDRGRQYTQYF
DNA: TGCAGCGTCGAACCGGACAGGGGTCGGCAGTATACGCAGTATTTT

J: TRBJ2-1
V: TRBV29-1
D: TRBD2
size: few
CDR3: CSGLAGGDEQFF
DNA: TGCAGCGGCTTGGCGGGGGGCGATGAGCAGTTCTTC

J: TRBJ2-5
V: TRBV20-1
D: TRBD2
size: .
CDR3: CSARGLAGKGETQYF
DNA: TGCAGTGCTAGGGGACTAGCGGGAAAAGGGGAGACCCAGTACTTC

J: TRBJ1-1
V: TRBV29-1
D: .
size: many
CDR3: CSVGFGTMNTEAFF
DNA: TGCAGCGTGGGTTTTGGGACCATGAACACTGAAGCTTTCTTT

J: TRBJ1-5
V: TRBV12-3/TRBV12-4
D: TRBD1
size: many
CDR3: CASRYAGGGQPQHF
DNA: TGTGCCAGCAGATATGCAGGGGGCGGTCAGCCCCAGCATTTT

J: TRBJ2-6
V: TRBV29-1
D: .
size: many
CDR3: CSVEADYGANVLTF
DNA: TGCAGCGTTGAGGCAGACTATGGGGCCAACGTCCTGACTTTC

J: TRBJ2-5
V: TRBV2
D: .
size: many
CDR3: CASRAGALPQETQYF
DNA: TGTGCCAGCAGGGCCGGGGCCCTACCTCAAGAGACCCAGTACTTC

J: TRBJ2-3
V: TRBV27
D: .
size: .
CDR3: CASSFGPGGTDTQYF
DNA: .

J: TRBJ1-1
V: TRBV9
D: TRBD1
size: .
CDR3: CASSPETGRGTEAFF
DNA: TGTGCCAGCAGCCCTGAGACAGGGCGAGGGACTGAAGCTTTCTTT

J: TRBJ1-2
V: TRBV15
D: .
size: .
CDR3: CATSNPGTYGYTF
DNA: TGTGCCACCAGCAACCCGGGGACCTATGGCTACACCTTC

J: TRBJ2-5
V: TRBV4-1
D: .
size: many
CDR3: CASSQEGLMYQETQYF
DNA: TGCGCCAGCAGCCAAGAGGGGCTTATGTACCAAGAGACCCAGTACTTC

J: TRBJ1-2
V: TRBV7-2
D: .
size: .
CDR3: CASSLVGGPEGYTF
DNA: TGTGCCAGCAGCTTAGTCGGGGGGCCAGAGGGCTACACCTTC

J: TRBJ2-5
V: TRBV3-1
D: .
size: .
CDR3: CASSRRPAIPEETQYF
DNA: TGTGCCAGCAGCCGAAGGCCGGCAATCCCCGAAGAGACCCAGTACTTC

J: TRBJ2-1
V: TRBV4-2
D: TRBD1
size: many
CDR3: CASSSGTVLYNEQFF
DNA: TGTGCCAGCAGCTCCGGGACAGTCCTCTACAATGAGCAGTTCTTC

J: TRBJ2-1
V: TRBV6-2/TRBV6-3
D: TRBD2
size: many
CDR3: CASSYSRGSAYNEQFF
DNA: TGTGCCAGCAGTTACTCGCGCGGGAGTGCATACAATGAGCAGTTCTTC

J: TRBJ2-3
V: TRBV29-1
D: TRBD2
size: .
CDR3: CSVSRGSPEDTQYF
DNA: TGCAGCGTTTCTCGCGGGAGTCCCGAAGATACGCAGTATTTT

J: TRBJ2-7
V: TRBV10-3
D: TRBD1
size: .
CDR3: CATIPGTGIYEQYF
DNA: TGTGCCACCATCCCCGGGACAGGGATCTACGAGCAGTACTTC

J: TRBJ2-5
V: TRBV6-4
D: .
size: many
CDR3: CASSPSRGETQYF
DNA: TGTGCCAGCAGTCCTAGCCGTGGGGAGACCCAGTACTTC

J: TRBJ2-7
V: TRBV7-2
D: TRBD2
size: few
CDR3: CASSRPPAGAGGEQYF
DNA: TGTGCCAGCAGCCGACCCCCAGCGGGAGCCGGGGGAGAGCAGTACTTC